This TCR beta chain emerged from a study of blood T cell repertoires in COVID-19. Losses at the gene ends were 2 bases for V and 1 base for J; bases not matched to a gene: 13. The length of the CDR3 is 20 residues. Germline values: CDR1 LGHNA, CDR2 YSLEER. Enrollees, about 18 to 89 years old, lived in approximately 25 US areas. Cohorts were determined from participant-reported clinical history. How the authors handled the data: Estimates of nucleated cell counts were drawn from the amplification of reference gene primers. Sequencing was performed with immunoSEQ multiplex PCR; in TCRdb, only in-frame clones are kept and a portion is missing. D and trimming were read from the DNA, whereas the V and J calls and clone size are those reported in that table. The table records under 150,000 clones, 75% to 90% of them present only once.

The V and J genes are TRBV4-3 and TRBJ2-1; 11 bases line up with TRBD2. This TCR was sampled from a man aged 45 to 65 in a cohort exposed to, infected with or recovered from COVID-19 (not recorded which). The sample consisted of PBMCs or T cells enriched from blood (not recorded which). As DNA, the CDR3 is TGCGCCAGCAGCCAAAGAACCCTAGCGGGGGGAAAGTGGTCCTACAATGAGCAGTTCTTC. As protein: CASSQRTLAGGKWSYNEQFF.